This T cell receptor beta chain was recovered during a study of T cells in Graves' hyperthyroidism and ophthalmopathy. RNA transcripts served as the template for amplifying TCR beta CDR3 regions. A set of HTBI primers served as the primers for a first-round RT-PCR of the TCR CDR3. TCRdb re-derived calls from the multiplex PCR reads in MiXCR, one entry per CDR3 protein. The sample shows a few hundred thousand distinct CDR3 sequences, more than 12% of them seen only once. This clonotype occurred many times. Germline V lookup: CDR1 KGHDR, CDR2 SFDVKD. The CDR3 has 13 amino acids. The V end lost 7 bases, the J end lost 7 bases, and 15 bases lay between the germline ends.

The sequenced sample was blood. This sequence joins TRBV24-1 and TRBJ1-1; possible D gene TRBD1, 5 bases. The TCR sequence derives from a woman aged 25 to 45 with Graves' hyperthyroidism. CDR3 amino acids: CATSSSWGDEAFF. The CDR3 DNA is TGTGCCACCAGCAGCTCATGGGGGGATGAAGCTTTCTTT.